The T cell receptor beta chain under discussion was sequenced for a study of T cells in lung cancer brain metastases (dated by TCRdb to the late 2010s). Describing the broader study: Seventeen of the 20 patients had a history of tobacco use, with a median of roughly 42 pack-years. About 90% of the 20 patients received no interval therapy between primary and metastasis resection. A median interval of around 370 days was observed between acquisition of the primary and brain metastasis specimens. In this study, the TCR beta CDR3 repertoires of fully resected primary non-small cell lung cancers were compared with those of paired brain metastases. The cohort comprised around 20 patients contributing roughly 40 specimens, one primary lung lesion and one brain metastasis each. The median age of the patients at first diagnosis was around 60 years, and the group included 8 or 9 males and about eleven females. The average DNA integrity number was approximately 4 in both primary and metastatic specimens, and the two sites did not differ significantly. On the study overall, not on this receptor specifically: DNA fragmentation in the FFPE samples may have kept the complete infiltrating T cell repertoire from being retrieved. The ten most abundant clones made up a significantly larger repertoire fraction in brain metastases than primaries, suggesting clonal expansion. The study could not control for the effects of preoperative corticosteroids on T cell infiltration in brain metastases. Brain metastases contained significantly fewer unique productive clones than the paired primaries (median roughly 1,600 versus 4,900). Most clones were found to be lesion-specific, and limited overlap was observed between paired lesions (mean Morisita index roughly 0.22).

In the case of this clone: This clone's antigen is unknown. No much larger clone exists at a distance of one base, and base qualities are not known.

The CDR3 runs 15 residues from the cysteine to the phenylalanine. Of all the DNA, just the CDR3 is kept, 45 bases in frame from base 1. Resection was performed in the patients for synchronous oligometastatic disease or for delayed recurrence of a solitary brain metastasis. Patients with a history of multiple malignancies were excluded so that cancers other than NSCLC would not be included. Tumor areas were macrodissected from several deparaffinized 10 um unstained sections guided by marked H&E slides. All specimens were fixed in formalin and embedded in paraffin (FFPE). The AllPrep DNA/RNA FFPE Kit was used to extract genomic DNA. Between about 2.24 and 4.92 ug genomic DNA was input per sample, and equal DNA input was given to paired samples. TCR beta libraries were constructed in two PCR steps with the immunoSEQ hsTCRbeta Kit, which uses multiplexed V and J gene primers. Pooled libraries, together with positive and negative controls, were sequenced on an Illumina MiSeq with a 100-cycle paired-end protocol. As for the authors' bioinformatics: The immunoSEQ vendor processed the raw data into normalized, annotated TCR beta repertoire reports. Richness was defined as unique clones by nucleotide sequence, and total richness was extrapolated with the iChao1 and Efron-Thisted estimators. Pielou's evenness, Simpson's index, top-ten clone proportional abundance, and Morisita overlap index were used to characterize and compare paired lesions. The table comes from immuneACCESS by way of TCRdb, which keeps in-frame sequences with V and J called. Part of the clones is missing from these tables; in studies checked, under half for an unresolved V gene and the rest for unknown reasons. V and J calls plus clone size are reproduced from that table; the DNA served to infer D and trimming. Across this sample there are some 2,500 clones, with 80% to 95% seen only once. The ten largest clones capture around 3.5% of the sample.

Sequenced: tumor tissue from the primary lung tumor. Taken with the paper, the label for cell subset or site translates to: primary lung cancer lesion. The V and J segments used are TRBV1 and TRBJ2-7; the table names TRBD2, a call not compared with the DNA. TRBV1 is marked as a pseudogene. This TCR derives from a man between 65 and 85 years old with non-small cell lung cancer. The CDR3 protein: CTSSQVILADHEQYF. Read as DNA, the sequence is TGCACCAGCAGCCAAGTAATATTAGCGGATCACGAGCAGTACTTC.